This entry concerns a single T cell receptor beta chain. What it recognizes is unknown. This record comes from a study of shared clonotypes between healthy human individuals. Study-level background: Aged 18 to 49, the donors were a couple of women and a few men. Broader study findings: Among non-shared clonotypes, generation probabilities were lower than among those shared by all four donors.

The CDR3 contains 15 residues. CDR1 and CDR2 from the germline V gene are MNHEY and SMNVEV (reference sequence). V shed 7 bases and J shed 2 bases, with 14 bases lying between them. The repertoire was sequenced with immunoSEQ multiplex PCR; TCRdb's copy has only in-frame clones and lacks some. The table shows some 650,000 clones, with approximately 97% occurring only once. This receptor was identified in a woman in her twenties or thirties in good health. The material sequenced was naive CD4+ T cells sorted from blood. Subset meaning: CD45RA+ positively selected. The chain recombines TRBV27 with TRBJ2-2; no reliable D call. CDR3 region: CASTPNRPNTGELFF. The CDR3 bases are TGTGCCAGCACCCCGAATCGTCCCAACACCGGGGAGCTGTTTTTT.